The clone carrying this T cell receptor (beta chain) has at least ten counts. The antigen is unknown. Germline V gene sequence: CDR1 DFQATT, CDR2 SNEGSKA (reference sequence). This CDR3 contains 12 residues. J gave up 4 bases and V 2 bases, and 0 bases lay outside the gene matches. Study results and limitations: The larger-cohort validation was restricted to a single TCR beta V-J rearrangement rather than whole repertoires. Greatest tumor Treg TCR overlap was with tumor naive CD4+ cells. In terms of TCR gene usage, tumor memory CD4+ T cells clustered together with blood and lymph node memory CD4+ cells, as well as with lymph node naive CD4+ cells.

Constant-region reverse primers amplified full-length variable regions, followed by semi-nested Nested Universal Primer A PCR. TCRdb called the 5' RACE reads again in MiXCR, with one record for every CDR3 protein. The sample lists some 40,000 distinct CDR3 sequences, less than 35% occurring once. V usage is TRBV20-1 and J usage is TRBJ2-5; TRBD1 matches at 8 bases. The receptor's source is a female donor with breast cancer. Sequencing was done on a sample of memory CD4+ T cells sorted from a lymph node. Subset indicated: memory CD4+ T cells, CD4+CD45RO+CD25-. In DNA form, the CDR3 reads TGCAGTGCTAGACAGGGGGCAGAGACCCAGTACTTC. Translation gives CSARQGAETQYF.